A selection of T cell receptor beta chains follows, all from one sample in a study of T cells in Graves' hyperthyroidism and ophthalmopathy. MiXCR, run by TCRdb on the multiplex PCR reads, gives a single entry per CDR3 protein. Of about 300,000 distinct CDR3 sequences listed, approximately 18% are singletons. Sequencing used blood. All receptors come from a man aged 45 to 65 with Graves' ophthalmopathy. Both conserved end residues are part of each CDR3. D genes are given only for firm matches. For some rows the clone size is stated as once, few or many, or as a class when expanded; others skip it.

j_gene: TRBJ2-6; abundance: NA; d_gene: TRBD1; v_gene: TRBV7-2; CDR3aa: CASSDRDRAGANVLTF; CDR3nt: TGTGCCAGCAGCGATCGGGACAGGGCTGGGGCCAACGTCCTGACTTTC
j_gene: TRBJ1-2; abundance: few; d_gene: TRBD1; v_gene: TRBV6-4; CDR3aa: CASSDQSTGQLGYTF; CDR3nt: TGTGCCAGCAGTGATCAGTCGACAGGGCAATTGGGCTACACCTTC
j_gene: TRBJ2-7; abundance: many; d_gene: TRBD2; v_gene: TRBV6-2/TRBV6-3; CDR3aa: CASSIPGLAGVEQYF; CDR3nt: TGTGCCAGCAGCATCCCGGGACTAGCGGGAGTCGAGCAGTACTTC
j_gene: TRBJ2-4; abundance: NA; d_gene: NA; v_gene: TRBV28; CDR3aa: CASRDPQGYIQYF; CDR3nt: TGTGCCAGCAGGGACCCCCAAGGGTACATTCAGTACTTC
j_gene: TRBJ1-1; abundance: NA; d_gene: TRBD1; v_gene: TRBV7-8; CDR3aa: CASSLAGGRNTEAFF; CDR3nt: TGTGCCAGCAGCTTGGCAGGGGGTAGGAACACTGAAGCTTTCTTT
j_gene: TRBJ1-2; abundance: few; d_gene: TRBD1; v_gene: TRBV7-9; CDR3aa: CASSQGQGRGGYTF; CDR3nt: TGTGCCAGCAGCCAGGGACAGGGTCGTGGGGGCTACACCTTC
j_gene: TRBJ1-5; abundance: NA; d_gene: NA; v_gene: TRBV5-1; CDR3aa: CASSSDGDWDQPQHF; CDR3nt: TGCGCCAGCAGCTCGGACGGAGACTGGGATCAGCCCCAGCATTTT
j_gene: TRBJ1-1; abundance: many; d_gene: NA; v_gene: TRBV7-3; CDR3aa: CASSLIRNTEAFF; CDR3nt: TGTGCCAGCAGCTTAATTCGGAACACTGAAGCTTTCTTT
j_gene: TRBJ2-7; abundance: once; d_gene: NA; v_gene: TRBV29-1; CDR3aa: CSVLLQSYEQYF; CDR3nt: TGCAGCGTTTTACTACAATCCTACGAGCAGTACTTC
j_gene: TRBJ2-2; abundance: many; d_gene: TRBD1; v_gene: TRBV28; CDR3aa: CASSTQGTGEDTGELFF; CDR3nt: TGTGCCAGCAGTACCCAAGGGACAGGGGAGGACACCGGGGAGCTGTTTTTT
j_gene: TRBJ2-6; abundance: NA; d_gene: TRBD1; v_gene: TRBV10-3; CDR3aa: CAISGGDRGSGANVLTF; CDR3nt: TGTGCCATCAGTGGGGGGGACAGGGGGTCTGGGGCCAACGTCCTGACTTTC
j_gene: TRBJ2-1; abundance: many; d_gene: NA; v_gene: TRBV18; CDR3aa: CASSPQGSYNEQFF; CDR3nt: TGTGCCAGCAGCCCCCAGGGGTCCTACAATGAGCAGTTCTTC
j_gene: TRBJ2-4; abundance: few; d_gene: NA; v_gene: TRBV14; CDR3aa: CASSPTGFLAKNIQYF; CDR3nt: TGTGCCAGCAGCCCAACCGGGTTTCTAGCCAAAAACATTCAGTACTTC
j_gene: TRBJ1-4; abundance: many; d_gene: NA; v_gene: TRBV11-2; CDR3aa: CASSFSSGGSEKLFF; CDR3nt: TGTGCCAGCAGCTTTTCATCAGGCGGGAGTGAAAAACTGTTTTTT
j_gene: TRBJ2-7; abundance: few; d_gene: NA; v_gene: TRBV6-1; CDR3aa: CASSEQPASYEQYF; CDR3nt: TGTGCCAGCAGTGAACAGCCAGCTTCCTACGAGCAGTACTTC
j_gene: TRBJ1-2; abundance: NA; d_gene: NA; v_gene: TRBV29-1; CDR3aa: CSGQTGNYGYTF; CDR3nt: TGCAGCGGGCAGACAGGAAACTATGGCTACACCTTC
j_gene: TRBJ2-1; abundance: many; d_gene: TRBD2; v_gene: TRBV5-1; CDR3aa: CASSLAASGRNEQFF; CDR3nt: TGCGCCAGCAGCTTGGCGGCTAGCGGGAGGAATGAGCAGTTCTTC